Listed below are T cell receptor beta chains from one sample, sequenced in a study of T cell responses to AZD1222 COVID-19 vaccine. TCRdb keeps only in-frame clones here, not all; method: immunoSEQ multiplex PCR. The table lists around 100,000 clones, approximately 89% of them singletons, with around 20% in the top ten. This material consisted of peripheral blood, taken on day 0 of AZD1222 vaccination. These receptors came from an adult in good health. CDR3s include the opening cysteine and the closing phenylalanine or tryptophan. The order of the fields is clone size, J gene, V gene, D gene, CDR3 protein, CDR3 DNA. The D gene is left open where the match is weak. The size entry is marked missing in some rows and otherwise reads once, few, many or a size class.

clone size: once; J gene: TRBJ1-5; V gene: TRBV7-9; D gene: .; CDR3 protein: CASSLAGADQPQHF; CDR3 DNA: TGTGCCAGCAGCTTAGCAGGGGCCGATCAGCCCCAGCATTTT
clone size: .; J gene: TRBJ1-1; V gene: TRBV18; D gene: TRBD1; CDR3 protein: CASSRDGTGGVTEAFF; CDR3 DNA: TGTGCCAGCTCACGCGATGGGACAGGGGGCGTCACTGAAGCTTTCTTT
clone size: .; J gene: TRBJ2-5; V gene: TRBV7-7; D gene: TRBD1; CDR3 protein: CASSFGTVLQETQYF; CDR3 DNA: TGTGCTAGCAGCTTTGGGACAGTCCTCCAAGAGACCCAGTACTTC
clone size: .; J gene: TRBJ1-3; V gene: TRBV4-1; D gene: TRBD1; CDR3 protein: CASSESRDRGLSTGNTIYF; CDR3 DNA: TGCGCCAGCAGCGAATCCCGGGACAGGGGGCTTAGCACTGGAAACACCATATATTTT
clone size: .; J gene: TRBJ2-7; V gene: TRBV29-1; D gene: .; CDR3 protein: CSVEGTERSGYEQYF; CDR3 DNA: TGCAGCGTTGAAGGGACGGAGCGTAGCGGCTACGAGCAGTACTTC
clone size: .; J gene: TRBJ2-7; V gene: TRBV5-1; D gene: TRBD1; CDR3 protein: CASSPGQGAYEQYF; CDR3 DNA: TGCGCCAGCAGCCCGGGACAGGGGGCCTACGAGCAGTACTTC
clone size: .; J gene: TRBJ2-1; V gene: TRBV20-1; D gene: .; CDR3 protein: CSARDQAEQFF; CDR3 DNA: TGCAGTGCTAGAGATCAGGCTGAGCAGTTCTTC
clone size: .; J gene: TRBJ1-1; V gene: TRBV19; D gene: TRBD1; CDR3 protein: CASTGQGYTEAFF; CDR3 DNA: TGTGCCAGTACGGGACAGGGGTACACTGAAGCTTTCTTT
clone size: .; J gene: TRBJ2-3; V gene: TRBV27; D gene: .; CDR3 protein: CATRGEPGGGDTQYF; CDR3 DNA: TGTGCCACCCGCGGCGAACCCGGAGGAGGGGATACGCAGTATTTT
clone size: .; J gene: TRBJ2-3; V gene: TRBV6-2/TRBV6-3; D gene: .; CDR3 protein: CASSYSSGTDTQYF; CDR3 DNA: TGTGCCAGCAGTTACTCGAGCGGCACAGATACGCAGTATTTT
clone size: few; J gene: TRBJ1-6; V gene: TRBV27; D gene: .; CDR3 protein: CASSLTGKDNSPLHF; CDR3 DNA: TGTGCCAGCAGTTTAACAGGGAAAGATAATTCACCCCTCCACTTT
clone size: .; J gene: TRBJ2-3; V gene: TRBV6-2/TRBV6-3; D gene: .; CDR3 protein: CASSAPDTQYF; CDR3 DNA: TGTGCCAGCAGTGCCCCGGATACGCAGTATTTT
clone size: .; J gene: TRBJ2-3; V gene: TRBV9; D gene: .; CDR3 protein: CASSVVGATSTDTQYF; CDR3 DNA: TGTGCCAGCAGCGTAGTAGGGGCGACTAGCACAGATACGCAGTATTTT
clone size: .; J gene: TRBJ2-5; V gene: TRBV7-2; D gene: .; CDR3 protein: CASSLSRQETQYF; CDR3 DNA: TGTGCCAGCAGCTTATCTCGGCAAGAGACCCAGTACTTC
clone size: .; J gene: TRBJ2-5; V gene: TRBV7-2; D gene: .; CDR3 protein: CASSLAVRAGETQYF; CDR3 DNA: TGTGCCAGCAGCTTAGCGGTCCGGGCTGGCGAGACCCAGTACTTC
clone size: .; J gene: TRBJ1-3; V gene: TRBV9; D gene: .; CDR3 protein: CASSVGSTGRNTIYF; CDR3 DNA: TGTGCCAGCAGCGTAGGCAGTACAGGGCGAAACACCATATATTTT
clone size: .; J gene: TRBJ2-7; V gene: TRBV4-1; D gene: TRBD2; CDR3 protein: CASSQDVSSGISYEQYF; CDR3 DNA: TGCGCCAGCAGCCAAGATGTCTCTAGCGGCATCTCCTACGAGCAGTACTTC
clone size: .; J gene: TRBJ2-2; V gene: TRBV30; D gene: TRBD2; CDR3 protein: CAWMGGAGELFF; CDR3 DNA: TGTGCCTGGATGGGAGGGGCCGGGGAGCTGTTTTTT